Listed here are 5 T cell receptor beta chains from one sample, sequenced in a study of beta chain features in type 1 diabetes. General study points: TCRB CDR3s were moderately but significantly shorter in Type 1 diabetes patients in all four CD4+ subsets.

These receptors are not linked to any known antigen. Reverse transcription of all isolated RNA meant that expressed TCRB transcripts were sequenced. Repertoires were generated with immunoSEQ multiplex PCR, while TCRdb's copy carries only in-frame clones and drops some. The sample includes 130,000 or so clones, roughly 17% seen only once; the top ten take about 2.4%. Sequences were obtained from central memory CD4+ T cells from blood. These receptors were collected from a man aged 18 to 29 with type 1 diabetes.

The V call is TRBV30, the J call TRBJ2-1; 7 nucleotides line up with TRBD2. Germline-derived CDR1 and CDR2 are GTSNPN and SVGIG (reference sequence). The ends lost 1 base at V and 8 bases at J; junction bases unmatched: 14. CDR3 length: 16 amino acids. The CDR3 DNA reads as TGTGCCTGGAGTGCGCCTGGCGGGAGTTCCCTCTATGAGCAGTTCTTC. It yields the protein CAWSAPGGSSLYEQFF.

The chain recombines TRBV2 with TRBJ2-5; a possible D gene is TRBD2 (5 bases). V lost 7 bases and J 5 bases, leaving 14 bases between the germline ends. Germline V lookup: CDR1 SNHLY, CDR2 FYNNEI. This CDR3 region has 13 residues. CDR3 residues: CASTLEAAETQYF. Here the CDR3 DNA reads TGTGCCAGCACCCTGGAGGCCGCGGAGACCCAGTACTTC.

In its sample, this clone was seen a few times. The rearrangement joins TRBV29-1 to TRBJ1-1; D might be TRBD1 (5 bases). The CDR3 is 13 amino acids. Germline CDR1 SQVTM, CDR2 ANQGSEA. V lost 6 bases and J lost 10, with 21 bases in between. CDR3 amino acids: CSVTGTQRATAFF. The CDR3 DNA is TGCAGCGTAACCGGGACCCAAAGAGCCACAGCTTTCTTT.

The chain uses TRBV18 and TRBJ2-7, with D possibly matching TRBD1 (5 bases). The V gene's germline CDR1 is KGHSH and CDR2 LQKENI. V lost 4 bases, J lost 1 base, and 14 bases lay in between. The CDR3 consists of 15 residues. The CDR3 sequence: CASSQLGLPSYEQYF. Written as DNA, the CDR3 is TGTGCCAGCTCACAACTGGGGCTACCATCCTACGAGCAGTACTTC.

This clone was seen a few times. The chain recombines TRBV30 with TRBJ1-1, with TRBD1 as a possible D gene (6 bases). Per the germline V gene, CDR1 is GTSNPN and CDR2 is SVGIG (reference sequence). This CDR3 has 14 residues. The V and J ends lost 4 bases and 4 bases respectively, with 16 bases between them. The CDR3 sequence is CAWTRWQGSTEAFF. The CDR3 DNA follows: TGTGCCTGGACCCGATGGCAGGGGTCCACTGAAGCTTTCTTT.